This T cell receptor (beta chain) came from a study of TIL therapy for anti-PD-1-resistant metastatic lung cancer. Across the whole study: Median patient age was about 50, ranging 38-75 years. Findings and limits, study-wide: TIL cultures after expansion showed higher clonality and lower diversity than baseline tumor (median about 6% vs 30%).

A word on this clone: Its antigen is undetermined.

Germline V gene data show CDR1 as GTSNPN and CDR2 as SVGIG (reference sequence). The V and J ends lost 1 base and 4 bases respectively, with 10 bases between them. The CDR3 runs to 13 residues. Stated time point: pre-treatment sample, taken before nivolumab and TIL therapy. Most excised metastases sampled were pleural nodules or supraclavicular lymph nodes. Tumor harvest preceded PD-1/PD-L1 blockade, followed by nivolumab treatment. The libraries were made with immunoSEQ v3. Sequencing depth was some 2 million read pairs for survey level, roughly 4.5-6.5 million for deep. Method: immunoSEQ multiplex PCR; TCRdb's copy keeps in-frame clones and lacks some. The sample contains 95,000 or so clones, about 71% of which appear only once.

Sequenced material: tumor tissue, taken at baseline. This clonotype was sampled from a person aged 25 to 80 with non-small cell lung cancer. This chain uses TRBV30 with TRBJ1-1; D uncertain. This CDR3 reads CAWSAMVSTEAFF. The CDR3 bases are TGTGCCTGGAGTGCTATGGTGAGCACTGAAGCTTTCTTT.